This TCR beta chain was recorded in a study of molecular identifiers for immune sequencing clone quantification. CDR1 and CDR2 from the germline V gene are MDHEN and SYDVKM. The CDR3 length is 14 residues. V shed 3 bases, J shed 6 bases, and the junction held 5 bases outside the gene matches. One entry per CDR3 protein, called by TCRdb with MiXCR from the PCR reads. The sample records over 600,000 distinct CDR3 sequences, just under 20% being singletons. In this sample, this clonotype turned up many times. V gene TRBV28 combines with J gene TRBJ2-7, with TRBD2 matching 10 bases. The sample taken for sequencing was naive CD8+ T cells from blood, with Jurkat cell RNA spiked in. Specified subset: FACS-sorted CD8+CD4-CCR7+CD45RA+ naive T cells. The sequence was obtained from a human donor in good health. Some libraries in this study had Jurkat cell RNA spiked in. For the CDR3, the DNA is TGTGCCAGCAGTTTCGGCCTAGCGGGAGCCGAGCAGTACTTC. It encodes CASSFGLAGAEQYF.